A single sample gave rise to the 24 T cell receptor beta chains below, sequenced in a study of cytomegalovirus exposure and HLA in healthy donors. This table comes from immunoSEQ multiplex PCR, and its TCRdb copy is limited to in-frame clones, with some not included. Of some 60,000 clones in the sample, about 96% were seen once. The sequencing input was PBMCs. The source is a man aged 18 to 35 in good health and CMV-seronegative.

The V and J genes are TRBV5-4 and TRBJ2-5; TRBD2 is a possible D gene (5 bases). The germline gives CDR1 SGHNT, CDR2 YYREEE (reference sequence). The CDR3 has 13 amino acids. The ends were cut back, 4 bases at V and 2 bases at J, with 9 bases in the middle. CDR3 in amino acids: CASSGRVQETQYF. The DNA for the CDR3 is TGTGCCAGCAGCGGGCGGGTACAAGAGACCCAGTACTTC.

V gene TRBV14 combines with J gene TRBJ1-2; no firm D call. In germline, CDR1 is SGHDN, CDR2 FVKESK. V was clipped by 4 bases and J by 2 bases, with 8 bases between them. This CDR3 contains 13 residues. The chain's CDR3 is CASSPTRNYGYTF. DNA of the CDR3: TGTGCCAGCAGCCCGACACGGAACTATGGCTACACCTTC.

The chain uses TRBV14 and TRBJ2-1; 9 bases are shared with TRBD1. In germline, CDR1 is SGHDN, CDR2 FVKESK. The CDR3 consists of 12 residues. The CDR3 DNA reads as TGTGCGGGACAGGGACCCTACAATGAGCAGTTCTTC. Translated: CAGQGPYNEQFF.

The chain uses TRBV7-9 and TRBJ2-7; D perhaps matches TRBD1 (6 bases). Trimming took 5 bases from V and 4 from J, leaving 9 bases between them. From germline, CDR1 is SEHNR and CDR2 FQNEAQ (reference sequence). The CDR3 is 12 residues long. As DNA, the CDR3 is TGTGCCAGCAGCGGGCAGGGGTACGAGCAGTACTTC. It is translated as CASSGQGYEQYF. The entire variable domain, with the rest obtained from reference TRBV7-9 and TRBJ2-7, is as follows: DTGVSQNPRHKITKRGQNVTFRCDPISEHNRLYWYRQTLGQGPEFLTYFQNEAQLEKSRLLSDRFSAERPKGSFSTLEIQRTEQGDSAMYLCASSGQGYEQYFGPGTRLTVT.

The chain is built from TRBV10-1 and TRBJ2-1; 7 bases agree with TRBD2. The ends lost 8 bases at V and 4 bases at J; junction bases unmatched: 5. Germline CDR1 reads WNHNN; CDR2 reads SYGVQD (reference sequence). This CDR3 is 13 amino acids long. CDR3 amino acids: CASSGTKYNEQFF. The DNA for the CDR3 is TGCGCCAGCTCCGGGACTAAATACAATGAGCAGTTCTTC.

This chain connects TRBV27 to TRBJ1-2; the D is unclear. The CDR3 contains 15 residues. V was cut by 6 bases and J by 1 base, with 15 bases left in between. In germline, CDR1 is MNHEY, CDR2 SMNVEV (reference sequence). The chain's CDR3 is CASRTDNSLNYGYTF. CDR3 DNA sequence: TGTGCCAGCAGAACCGACAACTCTCTTAACTATGGCTACACCTTC.

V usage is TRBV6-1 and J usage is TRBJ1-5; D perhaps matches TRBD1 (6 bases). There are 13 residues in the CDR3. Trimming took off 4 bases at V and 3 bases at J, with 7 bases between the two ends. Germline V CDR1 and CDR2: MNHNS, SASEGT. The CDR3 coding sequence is TGTGCCAGCAGTGGGACAGACAATCAGCCCCAGCATTTT. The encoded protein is CASSGTDNQPQHF.

The CDR3 region is CASSETGEADTQYF. The CDR3 DNA is TGTGCCAGCAGCGAAACAGGGGAGGCAGATACGCAGTATTTT. This rearrangement joins TRBV6-4 to TRBJ2-3, with D maybe TRBD1 (7 bases). V was cut by 6 bases and J by 4 bases, with 14 bases left in between. In germline, CDR1 is MRHNA, CDR2 SNTAGT. The CDR3 extends over 14 amino acids.

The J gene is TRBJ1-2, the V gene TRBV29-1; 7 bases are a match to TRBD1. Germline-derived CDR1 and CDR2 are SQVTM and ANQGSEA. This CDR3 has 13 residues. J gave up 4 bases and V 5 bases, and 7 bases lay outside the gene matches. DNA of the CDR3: TGCAGCGTTCTACAGGGGCAGGGCTATGGCTACACCTTC. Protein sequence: CSVLQGQGYGYTF.

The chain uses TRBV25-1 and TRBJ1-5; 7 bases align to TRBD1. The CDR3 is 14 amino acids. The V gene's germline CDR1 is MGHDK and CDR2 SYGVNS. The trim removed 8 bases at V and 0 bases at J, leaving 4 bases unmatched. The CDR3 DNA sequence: TGTGCCAGCCAGGGGGGAAATAGCAATCAGCCCCAGCATTTT. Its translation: CASQGGNSNQPQHF.

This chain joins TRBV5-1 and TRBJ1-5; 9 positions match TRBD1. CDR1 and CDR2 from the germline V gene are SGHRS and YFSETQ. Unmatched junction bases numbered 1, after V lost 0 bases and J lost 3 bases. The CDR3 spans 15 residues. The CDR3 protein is CASSLGQGDNQPQHF. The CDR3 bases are TGCGCCAGCAGCTTGGGACAGGGGGACAATCAGCCCCAGCATTTT. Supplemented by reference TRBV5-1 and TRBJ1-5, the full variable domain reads KAGVTQTPRYLIKTRGQQVTLSCSPISGHRSVSWYQQTPGQGLQFLFEYFSETQRNKGNFPGRFSGRQFSNSRSEMNVSTLELGDSALYLCASSLGQGDNQPQHFGDGTRLSIL.

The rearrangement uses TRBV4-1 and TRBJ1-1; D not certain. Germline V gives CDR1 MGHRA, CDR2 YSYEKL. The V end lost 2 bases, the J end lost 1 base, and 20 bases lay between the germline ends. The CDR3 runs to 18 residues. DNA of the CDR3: TGCGCCAGCAGCCAACTCGGGAGGCCGACGAGAGGGAACACTGAAGCTTTCTTT. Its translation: CASSQLGRPTRGNTEAFF.

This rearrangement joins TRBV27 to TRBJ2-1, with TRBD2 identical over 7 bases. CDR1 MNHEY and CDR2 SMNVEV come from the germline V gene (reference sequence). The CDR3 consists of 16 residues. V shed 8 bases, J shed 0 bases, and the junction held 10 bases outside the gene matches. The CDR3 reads CASHWREGSSYNEQFF. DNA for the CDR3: TGTGCCAGCCATTGGAGGGAGGGAAGCTCCTACAATGAGCAGTTCTTC.

This CDR3 is CASSVEAGGRNEQFF. CDR3 sequence (DNA): TGTGCCAGCAGCGTAGAGGCGGGAGGAAGGAATGAGCAGTTCTTC. V and J are TRBV9 and TRBJ2-1; 8 nucleotides match TRBD2. CDR1 SGDLS and CDR2 YYNGEE come from the germline V gene. The CDR3 loop spans 15 amino acids. The V and J ends lost 0 bases and 7 bases, in that order; junction bases with no gene match: 6.

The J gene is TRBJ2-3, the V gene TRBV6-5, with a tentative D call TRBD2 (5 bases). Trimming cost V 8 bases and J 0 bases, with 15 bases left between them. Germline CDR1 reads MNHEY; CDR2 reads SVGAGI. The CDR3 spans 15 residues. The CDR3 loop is CASGSLGRSTDTQYF. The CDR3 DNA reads TGTGCCAGCGGTTCACTAGGGCGTAGCACAGATACGCAGTATTTT.

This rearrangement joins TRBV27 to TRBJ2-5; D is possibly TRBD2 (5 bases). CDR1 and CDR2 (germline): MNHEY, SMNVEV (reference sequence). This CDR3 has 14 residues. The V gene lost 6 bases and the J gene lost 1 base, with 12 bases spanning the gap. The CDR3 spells CASSRSGSQETQYF. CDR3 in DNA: TGTGCCAGCAGCCGGTCGGGAAGCCAAGAGACCCAGTACTTC.

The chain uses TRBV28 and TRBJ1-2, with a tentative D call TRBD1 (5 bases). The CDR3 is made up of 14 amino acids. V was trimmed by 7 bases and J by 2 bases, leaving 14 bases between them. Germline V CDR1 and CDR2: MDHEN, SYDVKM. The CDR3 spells CASKSGGANYGYTF. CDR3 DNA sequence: TGTGCCAGCAAGTCGGGCGGGGCCAACTATGGCTACACCTTC.

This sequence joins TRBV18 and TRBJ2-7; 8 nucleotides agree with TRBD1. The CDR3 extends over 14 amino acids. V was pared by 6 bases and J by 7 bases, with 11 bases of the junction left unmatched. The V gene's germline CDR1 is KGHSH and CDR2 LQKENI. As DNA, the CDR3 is TGTGCCAGCTCTCAGGGACAGGAGTGGGGTGAGCAGTACTTC. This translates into CASSQGQEWGEQYF.

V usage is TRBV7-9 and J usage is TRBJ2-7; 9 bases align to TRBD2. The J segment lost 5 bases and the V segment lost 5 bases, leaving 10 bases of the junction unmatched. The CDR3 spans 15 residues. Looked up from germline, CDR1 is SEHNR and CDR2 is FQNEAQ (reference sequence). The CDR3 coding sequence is TGTGCCAGCAGCGCCACTAGCGGGTCTGGCCACGAGCAGTACTTC. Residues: CASSATSGSGHEQYF.

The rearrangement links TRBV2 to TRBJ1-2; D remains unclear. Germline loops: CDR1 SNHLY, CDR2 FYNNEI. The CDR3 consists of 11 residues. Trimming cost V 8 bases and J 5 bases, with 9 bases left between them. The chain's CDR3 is CASGLEYGYTF. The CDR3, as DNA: TGTGCCAGCGGTTTAGAGTATGGCTACACCTTC. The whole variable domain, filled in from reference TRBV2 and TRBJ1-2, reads EPEVTQTPSHQVTQMGQEVILRCVPISNHLYFYWYRQILGQKVEFLVSFYNNEISEKSEIFDDQFSVERPDGSNFTLKIRSTKLEDSAMYFCASGLEYGYTFGSGTRLTVV.

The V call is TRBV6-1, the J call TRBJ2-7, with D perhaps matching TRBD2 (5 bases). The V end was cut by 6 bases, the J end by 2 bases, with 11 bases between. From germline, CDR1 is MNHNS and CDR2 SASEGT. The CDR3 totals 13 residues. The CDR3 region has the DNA TGTGCCAGCAGAGAGGGCCCTACCTACGAGCAGTACTTC. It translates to CASREGPTYEQYF.

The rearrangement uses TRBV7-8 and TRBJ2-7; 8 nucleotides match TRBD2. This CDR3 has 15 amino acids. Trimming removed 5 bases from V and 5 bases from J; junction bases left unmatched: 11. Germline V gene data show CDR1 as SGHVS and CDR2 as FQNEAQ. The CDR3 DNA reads TGTGCCAGCAGCCTCTCTCGGGGGGGGGTGAACGAGCAGTACTTC. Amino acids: CASSLSRGGVNEQYF.

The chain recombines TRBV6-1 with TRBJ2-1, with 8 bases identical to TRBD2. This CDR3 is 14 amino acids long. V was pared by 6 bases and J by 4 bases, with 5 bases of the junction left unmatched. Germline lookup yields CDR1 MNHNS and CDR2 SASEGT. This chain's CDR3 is CASRVTSAYNEQFF. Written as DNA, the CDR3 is TGTGCCAGCAGAGTGACTAGCGCATACAATGAGCAGTTCTTC.

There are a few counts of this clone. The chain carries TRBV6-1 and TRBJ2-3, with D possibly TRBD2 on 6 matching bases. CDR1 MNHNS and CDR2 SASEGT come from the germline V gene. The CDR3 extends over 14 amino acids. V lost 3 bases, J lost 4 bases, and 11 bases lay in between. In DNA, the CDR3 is TGTGCCAGCAGTGAGGGGGGAGACGCAGATACGCAGTATTTT. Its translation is CASSEGGDADTQYF.